This TCR beta chain was recovered during a study of shared clonotypes between healthy human individuals. Germline loops: CDR1 MNHNY, CDR2 SVGAGI (reference sequence). The CDR3 length is 13 residues. The V and J ends lost 5 bases and 1 base respectively, with 8 bases between them. Sequenced by immunoSEQ multiplex PCR; TCRdb stores in-frame clones only, minus some. The data hold about 2.3 million clones, with around 93% observed a single time. The receptor was derived from a man aged 18 to 29 in good health. Some clones in this sample may be carry-over from other donors' samples. Sequencing used naive CD4+ T cells from PBMCs. The subset here: CD45RA+ positively selected. The chain has TRBV6-6 and TRBJ1-1, with D uncertain. CDR3 in amino acids: CASSLPPNTEAFF. Written as DNA, the CDR3 is TGTGCCAGCAGTCTCCCGCCGAACACTGAAGCTTTCTTT.